This is a list of T cell receptor beta chains from one sample in a study of graft-versus-host responses after intestinal transplantation. These TCRs are of unknown antigen specificity. Libraries were prepared by immunoSEQ multiplex PCR; TCRdb keeps only in-frame clonotypes and omits some of them. Of some 90,000 clones in the sample, around 93% were seen once. This specimen was unstimulated CD8+ T cells sorted from spleen or lymph node cells, taken before transplant. The receptors derive from a human donor who was the organ donor for an intestinal transplant. Both conserved end residues are part of each CDR3. D genes are given only for firm matches. Not all rows give a size; the values are once, few, many and, for expanded clones, a class.

TRBV7-9	TRBD1	.	TRBJ2-7	CASRSGTGDYEQYF	TGTGCCAGCAGGTCCGGGACAGGGGACTACGAGCAGTACTTC
TRBV21-1	.	few	TRBJ2-7	CASSVRLGKEQYF	TGTGCCAGCAGCGTCCGACTCGGAAAAGAGCAGTACTTC
TRBV4-1	TRBD1	.	TRBJ2-7	CASGQGATYEQYF	TGCGCCAGTGGACAGGGGGCTACCTACGAGCAGTACTTC
TRBV4-1	.	.	TRBJ1-5	CASSLRLDRINQPQHF	TGCGCCAGCAGTCTCAGGCTTGACAGAATCAATCAGCCCCAGCATTTT
TRBV11-3	.	.	TRBJ1-1	CASSSQMNTEAFF	TGTGCCAGCAGCTCACAGATGAACACTGAAGCTTTCTTT
TRBV14	.	.	TRBJ2-7	CASQPGDSYEQYF	TGTGCCAGCCAACCCGGGGACTCCTACGAGCAGTACTTC
TRBV4-3	.	.	TRBJ2-3	CASSQESESSTDTQYF	TGCGCCAGCAGCCAAGAGTCGGAGTCTAGCACAGATACGCAGTATTTT
TRBV5-6	.	.	TRBJ1-1	CASSLATAPMNTEAFF	TGTGCCAGCAGCTTGGCGACAGCTCCCATGAACACTGAAGCTTTCTTT
TRBV5-4	TRBD2	.	TRBJ2-3	CATDPSGGAVDTQYF	TGTGCCACAGACCCTAGCGGGGGGGCGGTAGATACGCAGTATTTT
TRBV7-9	.	.	TRBJ1-4	CASSLAGGREKLFF	TGTGCCAGCAGCTTAGCGGGTGGGCGTGAAAAACTGTTTTTT
TRBV29-1	TRBD2	.	TRBJ2-7	CSVEGREPYEQYF	TGCAGCGTTGAGGGGAGGGAGCCCTACGAGCAGTACTTC
TRBV4-3	.	.	TRBJ1-2	CASSQDSGDYGYTF	TGCGCCAGCAGCCAAGACTCAGGGGACTATGGCTACACCTTC
TRBV10-2	.	.	TRBJ1-5	CASRTAHGQPQHF	TGCGCCAGCAGGACAGCACATGGACAGCCCCAGCATTTT
TRBV4-2	TRBD2	once	TRBJ2-5	CASSQESGGAGETQYF	TGTGCCAGCAGCCAAGAGAGCGGGGGGGCCGGAGAGACCCAGTACTTC
TRBV4-1	TRBD2	.	TRBJ2-1	CASSQGPGVAGRNEQFF	TGCGCCAGCAGCCAAGGACCTGGGGTAGCGGGTAGAAATGAGCAGTTCTTC
TRBV5-4	.	.	TRBJ1-1	CASSLTGTNTEAFF	TGTGCCAGCAGCTTGACAGGGACGAACACTGAAGCTTTCTTT
TRBV19	.	.	TRBJ2-3	CASSLPGAGDTQYF	TGTGCCAGTAGCCTCCCCGGAGCTGGAGATACGCAGTATTTT
TRBV29-1	.	.	TRBJ1-3	CSADSEAGNTIYF	TGCAGCGCCGACAGCGAGGCTGGAAACACCATATATTTT
TRBV11-2	.	.	TRBJ1-6	CASSLVRGSPLHF	TGTGCCAGCAGCTTAGTCAGAGGGTCACCCCTCCACTTT
TRBV4-1	TRBD1	.	TRBJ1-1	CASSQDRGTEAFF	TGCGCCAGCAGCCAGGACAGGGGCACTGAAGCTTTCTTT
TRBV9	TRBD1	.	TRBJ1-2	CASSVGTGEYGYTF	TGTGCCAGCAGCGTAGGGACAGGGGAATATGGCTACACCTTC
TRBV4-1	TRBD2	.	TRBJ2-3	CASSPGLAGGADTQYF	TGCGCCAGCAGCCCGGGACTAGCGGGGGGGGCAGATACGCAGTATTTT
TRBV12-5	.	.	TRBJ1-1	CASGLRYTEAFF	TGTGCTAGTGGCCTGAGGTACACTGAAGCTTTCTTT
TRBV4-1	.	.	TRBJ1-1	CASSQEGEGAMNTEAFF	TGCGCCAGCAGCCAAGAGGGAGAGGGAGCCATGAACACTGAAGCTTTCTTT
TRBV9	.	.	TRBJ1-6	CASSPRTEPLYNSPLHF	TGTGCCAGCAGCCCCAGGACAGAGCCCCTCTATAATTCACCCCTCCACTTT
TRBV19	.	.	TRBJ2-7	CASWGGGYEQYF	TGTGCCAGTTGGGGAGGAGGTTACGAGCAGTACTTC
TRBV6-1	.	.	TRBJ2-7	CASSTRGYEQYF	TGTGCCAGCAGTACGAGGGGGTACGAGCAGTACTTC
TRBV19	.	.	TRBJ2-1	CASSPYTRAYNEQFF	TGTGCCAGTAGCCCGTACACTAGGGCCTACAATGAGCAGTTCTTC
TRBV9	TRBD2	.	TRBJ2-2	CASSGGEGLVINTGELFF	TGTGCCAGCAGCGGGGGAGAGGGACTAGTTATTAACACCGGGGAGCTGTTTTTT
TRBV7-9	.	once	TRBJ2-3	CASSPADRVRGDTQYF	TGTGCCAGCAGCCCGGCCGACAGGGTTCGGGGGGATACGCAGTATTTT
TRBV5-4	.	.	TRBJ2-7	CASSLIEARGEQYF	TGTGCCAGCAGCTTGATCGAAGCCCGGGGTGAGCAGTACTTC
TRBV6-5	.	.	TRBJ2-7	CASSPHRATYEQYF	TGTGCCAGCAGTCCACACAGGGCTACCTACGAGCAGTACTTC
TRBV9	.	once	TRBJ1-1	CASSISGGENTEAFF	TGTGCCAGCAGCATCTCCGGGGGGGAGAACACTGAAGCTTTCTTT
TRBV13	TRBD2	.	TRBJ2-7	CASSLRLAAGYEQYF	TGTGCCAGCAGCCTTAGACTAGCAGCCGGCTACGAGCAGTACTTC
TRBV4-1	TRBD2	.	TRBJ2-3	CASSQTLAGGGDTQYF	TGCGCCAGCAGCCAGACCTTAGCGGGGGGGGGAGATACGCAGTATTTT
TRBV7-2	TRBD2	.	TRBJ2-3	CASSLPAGLPSTDTQYF	TGTGCCAGCAGCTTGCCAGCGGGACTACCAAGCACAGATACGCAGTATTTT
TRBV28	TRBD1	few	TRBJ2-5	CASSFPSSTGTAQETQYF	TGTGCCAGCAGTTTCCCCTCATCTACCGGGACAGCACAAGAGACCCAGTACTTC
TRBV27	.	.	TRBJ2-4	CASSLQGHHANIQYF	TGTGCCAGCAGTTTACAGGGACATCACGCAAACATTCAGTACTTC
TRBV5-6	TRBD1	.	TRBJ2-7	CASSTGQLTYEQYF	TGTGCCAGCAGCACGGGACAGCTAACCTACGAGCAGTACTTC